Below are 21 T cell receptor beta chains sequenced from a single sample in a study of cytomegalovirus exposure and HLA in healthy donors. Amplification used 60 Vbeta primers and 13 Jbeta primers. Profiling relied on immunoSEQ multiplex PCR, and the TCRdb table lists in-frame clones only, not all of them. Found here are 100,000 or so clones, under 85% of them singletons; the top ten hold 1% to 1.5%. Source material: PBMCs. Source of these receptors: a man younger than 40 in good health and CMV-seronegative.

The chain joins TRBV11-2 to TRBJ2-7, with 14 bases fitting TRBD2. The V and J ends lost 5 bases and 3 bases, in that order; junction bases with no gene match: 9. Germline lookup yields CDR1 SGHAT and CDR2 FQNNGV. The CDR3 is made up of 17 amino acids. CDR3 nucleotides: TGTGCCAGCAGCCTGACTAGCGGGAGGGCCGGAAGCTACGAGCAGTACTTC. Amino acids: CASSLTSGRAGSYEQYF.

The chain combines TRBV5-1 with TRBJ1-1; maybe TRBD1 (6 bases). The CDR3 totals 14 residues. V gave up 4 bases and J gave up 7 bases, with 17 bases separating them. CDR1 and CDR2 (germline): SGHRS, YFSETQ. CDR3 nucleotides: TGCGCCAGCAGCCCGACCGGGACAATAGATGAAGCTTTCTTT. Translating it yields CASSPTGTIDEAFF.

The CDR3 loop reads CSVDVSLGTQYF. For the CDR3, the DNA is TGCAGCGTTGATGTTAGCTTGGGGACCCAGTACTTC. This rearrangement joins TRBV29-1 to TRBJ2-5, with D unresolved. This CDR3 has 12 amino acids. Germline CDR1 SQVTM, CDR2 ANQGSEA. V shed 3 bases and J shed 7 bases, with 12 bases lying between them.

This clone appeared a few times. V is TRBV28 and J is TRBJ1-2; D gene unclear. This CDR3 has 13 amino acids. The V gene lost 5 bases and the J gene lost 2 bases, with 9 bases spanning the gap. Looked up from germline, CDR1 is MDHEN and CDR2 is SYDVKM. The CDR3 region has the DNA TGTGCCAGCAGTCCCGGGTCCAACTATGGCTACACCTTC. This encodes CASSPGSNYGYTF.

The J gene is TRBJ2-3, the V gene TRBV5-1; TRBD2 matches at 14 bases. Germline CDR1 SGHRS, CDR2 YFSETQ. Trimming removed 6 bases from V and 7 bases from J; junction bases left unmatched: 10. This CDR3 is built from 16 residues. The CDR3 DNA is TGCGCCAGCAAGACTAGCGGGGGGGGCCCTATAAATACGCAGTATTTT. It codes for CASKTSGGGPINTQYF.

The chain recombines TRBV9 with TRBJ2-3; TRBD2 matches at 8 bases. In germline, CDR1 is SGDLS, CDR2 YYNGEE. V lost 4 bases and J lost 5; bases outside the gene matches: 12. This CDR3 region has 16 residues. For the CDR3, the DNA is TGTGCCAGCAGCCCAGAAGACGGGAGGGCCATAGATACGCAGTATTTT. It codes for CASSPEDGRAIDTQYF.

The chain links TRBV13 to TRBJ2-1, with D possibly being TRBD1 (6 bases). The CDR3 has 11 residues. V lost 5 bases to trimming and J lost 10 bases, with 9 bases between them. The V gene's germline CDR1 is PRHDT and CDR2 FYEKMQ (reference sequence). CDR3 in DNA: TGTGCCAGCAGCCTGGACAGCGAGCAGTTCTTC. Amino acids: CASSLDSEQFF. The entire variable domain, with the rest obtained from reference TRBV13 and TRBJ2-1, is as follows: AAGVIQSPRHLIKEKRETATLKCYPIPRHDTVYWYQQGPGQDPQFLISFYEKMQSDKGSIPDRFSAQQFSDYHSELNMSSLELGDSALYFCASSLDSEQFFGPGTRLTVL.

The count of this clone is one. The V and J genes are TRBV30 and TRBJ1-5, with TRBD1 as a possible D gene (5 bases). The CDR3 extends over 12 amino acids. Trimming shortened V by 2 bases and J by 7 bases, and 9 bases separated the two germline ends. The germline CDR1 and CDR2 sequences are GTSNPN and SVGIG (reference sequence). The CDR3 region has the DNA TGTGCCTGGAGTCTCCCAGGGCAGCCCCAGCATTTT. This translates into CAWSLPGQPQHF.

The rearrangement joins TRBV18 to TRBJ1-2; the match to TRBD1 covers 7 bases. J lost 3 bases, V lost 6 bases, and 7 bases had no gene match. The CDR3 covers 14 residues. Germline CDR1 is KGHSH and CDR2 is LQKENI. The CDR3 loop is CASSLTTGDYGYTF. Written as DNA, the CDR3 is TGTGCCAGCTCTCTAACCACAGGGGACTATGGCTACACCTTC.

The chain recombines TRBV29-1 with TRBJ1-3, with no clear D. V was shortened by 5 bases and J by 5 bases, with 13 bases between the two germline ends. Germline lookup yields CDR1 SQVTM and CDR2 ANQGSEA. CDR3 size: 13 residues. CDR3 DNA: TGCAGCGTTAGCGGGCGTCTAAGAAACACCATATATTTT. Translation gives CSVSGRLRNTIYF.

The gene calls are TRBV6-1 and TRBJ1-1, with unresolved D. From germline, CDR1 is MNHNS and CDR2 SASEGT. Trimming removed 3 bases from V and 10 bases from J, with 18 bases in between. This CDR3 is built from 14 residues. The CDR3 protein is CASSDESSPFSAFF. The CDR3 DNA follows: TGTGCCAGCAGTGATGAGTCGAGCCCGTTTTCAGCTTTCTTT.

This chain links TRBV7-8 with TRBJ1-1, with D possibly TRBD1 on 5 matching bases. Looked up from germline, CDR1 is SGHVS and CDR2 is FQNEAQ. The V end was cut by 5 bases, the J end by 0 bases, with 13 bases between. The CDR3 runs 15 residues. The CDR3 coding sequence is TGTGCCAGCAGCCCGTCTCGACAGATGAACACTGAAGCTTTCTTT. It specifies CASSPSRQMNTEAFF.

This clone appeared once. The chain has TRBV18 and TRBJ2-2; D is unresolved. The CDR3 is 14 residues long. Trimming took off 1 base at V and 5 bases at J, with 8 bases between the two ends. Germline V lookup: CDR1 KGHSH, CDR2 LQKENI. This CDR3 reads CASSPRSGTGELFF. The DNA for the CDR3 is TGTGCCAGCTCACCACGGAGTGGGACCGGGGAGCTGTTTTTT. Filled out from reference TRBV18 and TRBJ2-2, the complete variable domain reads NAGVMQNPRHLVRRRGQEARLRCSPMKGHSHVYWYRQLPEEGLKFMVYLQKENIIDESGMPKERFSAEFPKEGPSILRIQQVVRGDSAAYFCASSPRSGTGELFFGEGSRLTVL.

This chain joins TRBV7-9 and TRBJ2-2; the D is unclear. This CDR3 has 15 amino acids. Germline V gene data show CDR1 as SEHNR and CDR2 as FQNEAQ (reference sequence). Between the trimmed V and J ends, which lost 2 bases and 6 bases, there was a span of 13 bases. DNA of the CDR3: TGTGCCAGCAGCTTAAACAGATTAACACCCGGGGAGCTGTTTTTT. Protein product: CASSLNRLTPGELFF.

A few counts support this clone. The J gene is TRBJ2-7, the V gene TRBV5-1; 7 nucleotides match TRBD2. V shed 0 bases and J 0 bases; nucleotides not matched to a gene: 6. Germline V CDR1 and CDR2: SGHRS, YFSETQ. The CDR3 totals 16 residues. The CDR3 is CASSLGTGGVSYEQYF. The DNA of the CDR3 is TGCGCCAGCAGCTTGGGAACGGGAGGTGTCTCCTACGAGCAGTACTTC.

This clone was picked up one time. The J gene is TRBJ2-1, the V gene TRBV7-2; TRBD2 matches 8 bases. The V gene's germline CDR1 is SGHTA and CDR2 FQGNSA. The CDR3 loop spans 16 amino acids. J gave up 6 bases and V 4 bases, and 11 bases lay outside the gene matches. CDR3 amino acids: CASSSPSRGEFNEQFF. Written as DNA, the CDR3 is TGTGCCAGCAGCTCCCCTTCGCGGGGGGAGTTCAATGAGCAGTTCTTC. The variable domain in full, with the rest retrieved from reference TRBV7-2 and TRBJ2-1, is GAGVSQSPSNKVTEKGKDVELRCDPISGHTALYWYRQSLGQGLEFLIYFQGNSAPDKSGLPSDRFSAERTGGSVSTLTIQRTQQEDSAVYLCASSSPSRGEFNEQFFGPGTRLTVL.

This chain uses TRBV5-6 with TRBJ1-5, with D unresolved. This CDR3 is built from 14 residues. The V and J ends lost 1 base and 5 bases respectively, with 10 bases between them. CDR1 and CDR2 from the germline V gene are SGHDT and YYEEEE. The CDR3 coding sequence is TGTGCCAGCAGCTTGTGGTCGGGGTATCAGCCCCAGCATTTT. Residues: CASSLWSGYQPQHF.

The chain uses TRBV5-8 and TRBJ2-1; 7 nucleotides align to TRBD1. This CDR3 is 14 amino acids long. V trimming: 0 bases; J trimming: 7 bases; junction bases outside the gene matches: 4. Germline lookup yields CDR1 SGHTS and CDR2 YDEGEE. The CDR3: CASSLEGAANEQFF. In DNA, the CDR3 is TGTGCCAGCAGCTTGGAGGGGGCTGCGAATGAGCAGTTCTTC.

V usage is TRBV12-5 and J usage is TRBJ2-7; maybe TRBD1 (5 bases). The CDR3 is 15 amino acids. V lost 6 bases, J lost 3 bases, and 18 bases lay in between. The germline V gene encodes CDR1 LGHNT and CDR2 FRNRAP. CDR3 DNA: TGTGCTAGTGGCCCACAATTTACAGGAATCTACGAGCAGTACTTC. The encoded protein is CASGPQFTGIYEQYF.

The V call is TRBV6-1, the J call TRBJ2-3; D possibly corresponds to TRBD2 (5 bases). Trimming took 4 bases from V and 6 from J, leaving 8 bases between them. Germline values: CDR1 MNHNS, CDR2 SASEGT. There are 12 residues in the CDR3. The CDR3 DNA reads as TGTGCCAGCAGTGCCACGGGGGATACGCAGTATTTT. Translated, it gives CASSATGDTQYF.

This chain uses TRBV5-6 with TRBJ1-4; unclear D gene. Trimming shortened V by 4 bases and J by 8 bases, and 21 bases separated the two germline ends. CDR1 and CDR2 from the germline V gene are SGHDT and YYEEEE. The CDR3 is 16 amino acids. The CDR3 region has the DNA TGTGCCAGCAGCCTGAAGGTGGCCTCCCGGGGAGAAAAACTGTTTTTT. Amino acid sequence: CASSLKVASRGEKLFF.